This T cell receptor beta chain was profiled in a study of T cell responses to AZD1222 COVID-19 vaccine. Study-wide results and limits: An increase in Spike-specific TCR breadth and depth was observed after two AZD1222 doses.

To note about this clone: Its target is not known.

The assay was immunoSEQ multiplex PCR, and TCRdb's table has in-frame clones only and misses some. The sample holds fewer than 110,000 clones, 91% seen once. V dropped 1 base and J dropped 4 bases, with 14 bases sitting between them. Germline CDR1 and CDR2: SGDLS and YYNGEE. The CDR3 loop spans 15 amino acids. This clonotype was sampled from an adult in good health. The chain has TRBV9 and TRBJ2-5, with D maybe TRBD2 (6 bases). The sample in question was peripheral blood, obtained on day 0 of AZD1222 vaccination. CDR3 in DNA: TGTGCCAGCAGCGTAATGGCGGGGCGGGGAGAGACCCAGTACTTC. Translated: CASSVMAGRGETQYF. Full variable domain (remainder filled in from reference TRBV9 and TRBJ2-5): DSGVTQTPKHLITATGQRVTLRCSPRSGDLSVYWYQQSLDQGLQFLIQYYNGEERAKGNILERFSAQQFPDLHSELNLSSLELGDSALYFCASSVMAGRGETQYFGPGTRLLVL.